This record covers a single T cell receptor (beta chain). This CDR3 has 15 residues. V was clipped by 5 bases and J by 3 bases, with 13 bases between them. CDR1 is MNHNY and CDR2 is SVGAGI in the germline V gene (reference sequence). The sample is drawn from a study of T-cell memory formation after mild COVID-19. TCRdb reprocessed the 5' RACE reads with MiXCR, giving one entry per CDR3 protein. The repertoire has about 310,000 distinct CDR3 sequences, just under 20% of them found once; the top ten carry around 21%. Material: PBMCs or a T cell subset sorted from them (not recorded which). J is TRBJ2-2 and V is TRBV6-6, with D perhaps TRBD2 (6 bases). The sequence was collected from a man aged 18 to 35 who had mild COVID-19 (a few samples of this study predate the infection). Cell type and time point are not known. Here the CDR3 reads CASSHGTDYTGELFF. CDR3 bases: TGTGCCAGCAGTCACGGGACTGACTACACCGGGGAGCTGTTTTTT.